Below are 5 T cell receptor beta chains sequenced from a single sample in a study of HIV-infected children after antiretroviral therapy interruption. The TCR library was built from RNA with a 3' RACE protocol and unique molecular identifiers. MiXCR, run by TCRdb on the 3' RACE reads, gives a single entry per CDR3 protein. The sample shows more than 75,000 distinct CDR3 sequences, 6% to 8.5% of them seen only once. Treatment specified: PENTA 11 planned treatment interruption arm or continuous ART arm. The sample in question was CD45RA+ CD4+ T cells from PBMCs, pooled from several time points, obtained from a donor given antiretroviral therapy, either interrupted or continuous. Sample subset: naive CD4+ CD45RA+ CD45RO- T cells. These receptor sequences come from a pool of human donors with HIV.

There are many counts of this clonotype. The chain combines TRBV3-1 with TRBJ2-7, with D tentatively TRBD2 (5 bases). The CDR3 covers 15 residues. CDR1 and CDR2 from the germline V gene are LGHDT and YNNKEL (reference sequence). Trimming removed 4 bases from V and 4 bases from J, with 17 bases in between. The CDR3 region has the DNA TGTGCCAGCAGCCCCCAAGGAGGCGGATTATACGAGCAGTACTTC. Its protein is CASSPQGGGLYEQYF.

This clonotype was counted ten times or more. This chain links TRBV7-8 with TRBJ1-5; 10 bases agree with TRBD1. The CDR3 runs 18 residues. Germline trimming cut 0 bases from V and 0 bases from J; bases unmatched to any gene: 5. The V gene's germline CDR1 is SGHVS and CDR2 FQNEAQ. The CDR3 reads CASSLADRGVYSNQPQHF. The CDR3 nucleotides are TGTGCCAGCAGCTTAGCGGACAGGGGGGTCTATAGCAATCAGCCCCAGCATTTT.

This clonotype was seen at least ten times. The V and J genes are TRBV12-3 or TRBV12-4 and TRBJ1-1, with TRBD1 matching 11 bases. The CDR3 is 19 amino acids. With V trimmed by 6 bases and J by 0 bases, 15 bases remained unmatched. The CDR3 nucleotides read TGTGCCAGCAGATCCCGGGACAGGGGGTTGTCGTTCATGAACACTGAAGCTTTCTTT. Translation: CASRSRDRGLSFMNTEAFF.

This chain joins TRBV6-1 and TRBJ1-1; possible D gene TRBD1, 6 bases. Between the trimmed V and J ends, which lost 5 bases and 11 bases, there was a span of 24 bases. The CDR3 consists of 15 residues. CDR1 and CDR2 from the germline V gene are MNHNS and SASEGT. The CDR3 region is CASSPLGRGPPRAFF. CDR3 DNA: TGTGCCAGCAGTCCCTTGGGCAGGGGTCCTCCTCGGGCTTTCTTT.

This clonotype was counted at least ten times. The genes are TRBV11-1 and TRBJ2-7; D is possibly TRBD1 or TRBD2 (6 bases each). CDR1 and CDR2 from the germline V gene are SGHAT and FQDESV (reference sequence). This CDR3 is built from 16 residues. V lost 0 bases and J lost 3, with 15 bases in between. CDR3 sequence (DNA): TGTGCCAGCAGCTTAGCCAGGGGTAAGGGAGGCTACGAGCAGTACTTC. This codes for CASSLARGKGGYEQYF.